The rows below give T cell receptor beta chains drawn from one sample of a study of control samples from healthy donors and cancer patients. TCRdb's table, derived via immunoSEQ multiplex PCR, lists solely in-frame clones and lacks some. This sample has fewer than 100,000 clones; approximately 90% occur once, and the top ten carry around 5.7%. The sequenced sample consisted of blood. These receptors were obtained from a woman between 45 and 65 years old in good health. CDR3s include the opening cysteine and the closing phenylalanine or tryptophan. The D gene is left open where the match is weak. Size is omitted from some rows. Given values are once, few, many or a class for expanded clones.

cdr3_nt cdr3_aa clone_size d_call j_call v_call
TGTGCCTGGAGCGACCTCCGGGCCGGGGAGCTGTTTTTT CAWSDLRAGELFF NA NA TRBJ2-2 TRBV30
TGTGCCAGCAACTTAGGAGGGGGTCTGGCCAATGAGCAGTTCTTC CASNLGGGLANEQFF once NA TRBJ2-1 TRBV6-5
TGTGCCAGCAGCTTAGATTGGCAGCCCCAGCATTTT CASSLDWQPQHF few NA TRBJ1-5 TRBV7-2
TGTGCCAGCAGCTTAGGCCGGGGGGATCAGCCCCAGCATTTT CASSLGRGDQPQHF NA NA TRBJ1-5 TRBV5-6
TGCGCCAGCAGCCAACCCGCCTTGACAGGGGGTGGAAACACCATATATTTT CASSQPALTGGGNTIYF few TRBD1 TRBJ1-3 TRBV4-1
TGTGCCAGCAGTGTAAGCAGGACAGGGGTGACTGAAGCTTTCTTT CASSVSRTGVTEAFF few TRBD1 TRBJ1-1 TRBV6-4
TGTGCCAGCAGCTTAAGCAGCGGGGCCTACAATGAGCAGTTCTTC CASSLSSGAYNEQFF NA TRBD2 TRBJ2-1 TRBV5-4
TGCGCCAGCAGCTTGGACAGGGAGGGCTACACCTTC CASSLDREGYTF NA NA TRBJ1-2 TRBV5-1
TGTGCCAGTAGTACCCGGGGTGCCAATTATCTGCCCCAGCATTTT CASSTRGANYLPQHF few NA TRBJ1-5 TRBV19
TGTGCCTGGAGTGTATTGGGGGGTCGAGAAAAACTGTTTTTT CAWSVLGGREKLFF NA NA TRBJ1-4 TRBV30
TGTGCCAGCAGCCAAGATCGCAACAGGGCGGACACCGGGGAGCTGTTTTTT CASSQDRNRADTGELFF once NA TRBJ2-2 TRBV3-1/TRBV3-2
TGTGCCAGCAGCCCTCGTCGGACGGCTTCCTACGAGCAGTACTTC CASSPRRTASYEQYF NA NA TRBJ2-7 TRBV3-1/TRBV3-2
TGCGCCAGCACCGGGGACAGGTCCTCGCCTAACTATGGCTACACCTTC CASTGDRSSPNYGYTF NA TRBD1 TRBJ1-2 TRBV5-1
TGCGCCAGCAGCTTGGTGGGAACGACAGGGGGCGGAGGGGTAGCTGGAAAACTGTTTTTT CASSLVGTTGGGGVAGKLFF NA TRBD1 TRBJ1-4 TRBV5-1
TGTGCCAGCAGCCGGAACACTGAAGCTTTCTTT CASSRNTEAFF NA NA TRBJ1-1 TRBV5-4
TGTGCCAGCAGTTATAGGCAGGGGGCGGGTGAAGCTTTCTTT CASSYRQGAGEAFF NA TRBD1 TRBJ1-1 TRBV2
TGTGCCAGCAGCAGATCACAGGGGGACACTGAAGCTTTCTTT CASSRSQGDTEAFF NA TRBD1 TRBJ1-1 TRBV6-5
TGTGCCAGCACCACCCGGGGGGAGCAGTACTTC CASTTRGEQYF NA NA TRBJ2-7 TRBV28
TGTGCCAGCAGTCTGACAGAGAACACTGAAGCTTTCTTT CASSLTENTEAFF once NA TRBJ1-1 TRBV27
TGTGCCAGCCGGCAGGGACCGAACACCGGGGAGCTGTTTTTT CASRQGPNTGELFF NA NA TRBJ2-2 TRBV11-3
TGCGCCAGCGTAAGCGGGAACCCGAGCACAGATACGCAGTATTTT CASVSGNPSTDTQYF NA TRBD2 TRBJ2-3 TRBV10-2
TGCGCCAGCAGATGGGACGGAGCAGCTAACTATGGCTACACCTTC CASRWDGAANYGYTF NA NA TRBJ1-2 TRBV10-1
TGTGCCAGCAGCTTACTCGCCGGGGCAGATACGCAGTATTTT CASSLLAGADTQYF NA NA TRBJ2-3 TRBV11-2
TGTGCCAGCAGCTCGTTAATGAACACTGAAGCTTTCTTT CASSSLMNTEAFF NA NA TRBJ1-1 TRBV11-2
TGTGCCAGCAGCCAGGGACTAGCGGGGGGTGGGAATGAGCAGTTCTTC CASSQGLAGGGNEQFF few TRBD2 TRBJ2-1 TRBV4-2
TGCGCCAGCAGCTTGGCGGGGACTACTGGGGCCAACGTCCTGACTTTC CASSLAGTTGANVLTF NA TRBD2 TRBJ2-6 TRBV5-1
TGTGCCAGCAGTCCAACTAGCGATGAGCAGTTCTTC CASSPTSDEQFF NA TRBD2 TRBJ2-1 TRBV6-6
TGCGCCAGCGTAGCGGGACAGGGTACGCTCAGCTCCTACAATGAGCAGTTCTTC CASVAGQGTLSSYNEQFF NA NA TRBJ2-1 TRBV5-1
TGTGCCAGCAGTCTGGGAGAAATCTCTGGAAACACCATATATTTT CASSLGEISGNTIYF once NA TRBJ1-3 TRBV6-2/TRBV6-3
TGTGCCTGGACCAGTAACGACAGGGGAGTAACTGAAGCTTTCTTT CAWTSNDRGVTEAFF NA TRBD1 TRBJ1-1 TRBV30
TGTGCCAGCAGTGCCAGTGGACCCGGTTATTATCAGCCCCAGCATTTT CASSASGPGYYQPQHF NA NA TRBJ1-5 TRBV2
TGTGCCAGCAGCCTGGACAGGGGGCCGCATGCTGGTCAGCCCCAGCATTTT CASSLDRGPHAGQPQHF few TRBD1 TRBJ1-5 TRBV5-5
TGTGCCAGCAGGTTCGGCAACACTGAAGCTTTCTTT CASRFGNTEAFF NA NA TRBJ1-1 TRBV2
TGTGCCAGCAGCTTGTACGGGGAGGGCACTGAAGCTTTCTTT CASSLYGEGTEAFF NA NA TRBJ1-1 TRBV5-6
TGTGCCATCAGACCAGACGTTAGCACAGATACGCAGTATTTT CAIRPDVSTDTQYF NA NA TRBJ2-3 TRBV10-3
TGTGCCACCCAGGGGGGAGCACAGCTAGCTAACTATGGCTACACCTTC CATQGGAQLANYGYTF NA TRBD1 TRBJ1-2 TRBV2
TGTGCCATCAGGGGTGGGGACGGAGCTAACTATGGCTACACCTTC CAIRGGDGANYGYTF NA NA TRBJ1-2 TRBV10-3
TGTGCCAGTTTCGGGATAGGTGAAAAACTGTTTTTT CASFGIGEKLFF few NA TRBJ1-4 TRBV19
TGTGCCAGCAGCCTAGGCCGGGGTAACACTGAAGCTTTCTTT CASSLGRGNTEAFF NA NA TRBJ1-1 TRBV5-6
TGTGCCAGCAGCTTCCGGGACAGGGAATACGAGCAGTACTTC CASSFRDREYEQYF NA TRBD1 TRBJ2-7 TRBV5-8
TGTGCCAGCAGCTATTCCAATCGGGTGGAGGCTTTCTTT CASSYSNRVEAFF NA NA TRBJ1-1 TRBV11-3
TGTGCCAGCAGTCTCCGGGACAGGGGCCACGAGCAGTACTTC CASSLRDRGHEQYF NA TRBD1 TRBJ2-7 TRBV6-2/TRBV6-3